The 3 T cell receptor beta chains below were found in one sample sequenced in a study of neurological immune-mediated disorders. Noted time point: longitudinal time-point 2. One entry per CDR3 protein results from TCRdb running MiXCR on the 5' RACE reads. This table has about 80,000 distinct CDR3 sequences, about 5.6% appearing once. What was sequenced was PBMCs. The receptor source for this set is a woman aged 60 to 75 with multiple sclerosis.

The chain uses TRBV6-1 and TRBJ1-3; the match to TRBD1 covers 7 bases. Germline CDR1 and CDR2: MNHNS and SASEGT. Germline trimming cut 3 bases from V and 2 bases from J; bases unmatched to any gene: 4. The length of the CDR3 is 15 residues. CDR3 protein: CASSDQDRAGNTIYF. The CDR3 coding sequence is TGTGCCAGCAGTGATCAAGACAGGGCTGGAAACACCATATATTTT.

This clonotype appeared many times. The genes are TRBV12-3 or TRBV12-4 and TRBJ2-7; the match to TRBD2 covers 8 bases. V gave up 3 bases and J gave up 5 bases; unmatched junction bases: 6. The CDR3 extends over 14 amino acids. The CDR3, as DNA: TGTGCCAGCAGTTTCAATCCAGCGGGGGACGAGCAGTACTTC. Its protein is CASSFNPAGDEQYF.

In this sample, this clonotype turned up many times. The CDR3 bases are TGTGCCAGCAGCGACCCCGGGGGGGCCAGGAACACTGAAGCTTTCTTT. It codes for CASSDPGGARNTEAFF. The V and J genes are TRBV9 and TRBJ1-1; D is possibly TRBD1 (6 bases). Germline V gene data show CDR1 as SGDLS and CDR2 as YYNGEE. Trimming left V 3 bases short and J 1 base short, with 16 bases between. This CDR3 has 16 residues.